The rows below give T cell receptor beta chains drawn from one sample of a study of multiple sclerosis patients with progressive multifocal leukoencephalopathy. Using immunoSEQ multiplex PCR, the repertoire was profiled, and TCRdb retains in-frame clones only, with some absent. The sample consists of some 28,000 clones, almost 90% of them appearing once. Sequenced material: PBMCs, taken from a patient treated with natalizumab. The receptors were sampled from a human donor with multiple sclerosis. Both conserved end residues are part of each CDR3. D genes are given only for firm matches.

j_call: TRBJ2-3
d_call: TRBD1
v_call: TRBV28
cdr3_aa: CASSSTGAYTDTQYF

j_call: TRBJ1-1
d_call: -
v_call: TRBV27
cdr3_aa: CASRLYPWGPENTEAFF

j_call: TRBJ2-7
d_call: TRBD1
v_call: TRBV11-2
cdr3_aa: CASSLGQGERYEQYF

j_call: TRBJ2-2
d_call: -
v_call: TRBV6-1
cdr3_aa: CASKSRGNNTGELFF

j_call: TRBJ1-2
d_call: -
v_call: TRBV5-4
cdr3_aa: CASTPGGQAGLTFYTF

j_call: TRBJ1-5
d_call: -
v_call: TRBV6-5
cdr3_aa: CASSRTVNQPQHF

j_call: TRBJ2-5
d_call: -
v_call: TRBV30
cdr3_aa: CAWSGGLTFGTLSGETQYF

j_call: TRBJ1-2
d_call: -
v_call: TRBV7-9
cdr3_aa: CASSLYPQIYGYTF

j_call: TRBJ1-2
d_call: -
v_call: TRBV2
cdr3_aa: CASSDSRIGGYTF

j_call: TRBJ1-2
d_call: TRBD1
v_call: TRBV5-4
cdr3_aa: CASSVDRGQDGYTF

j_call: TRBJ2-1
d_call: -
v_call: TRBV4-1
cdr3_aa: CASSHPDRDTVF

j_call: TRBJ2-6
d_call: -
v_call: TRBV28
cdr3_aa: CACRDSSGANVLTF

j_call: TRBJ1-1
d_call: -
v_call: TRBV7-3
cdr3_aa: CASSLNGAPNTEAFF

j_call: TRBJ2-7
d_call: TRBD1
v_call: TRBV28
cdr3_aa: CASSPWDSLYEQYF

j_call: TRBJ2-3
d_call: TRBD2
v_call: TRBV7-8
cdr3_aa: CASSPKVAGGMNTDTQYF

j_call: TRBJ2-7
d_call: TRBD1
v_call: TRBV6-1
cdr3_aa: CASSELETGSYEQYF

j_call: TRBJ2-5
d_call: TRBD2
v_call: TRBV19
cdr3_aa: CASSTRPKLAGDPETQYF

j_call: TRBJ2-1
d_call: -
v_call: TRBV4-2
cdr3_aa: CASSQTGPNNEQFF

j_call: TRBJ2-5
d_call: TRBD1
v_call: TRBV5-1
cdr3_aa: CASSHRTGEETQYF

j_call: TRBJ1-6
d_call: -
v_call: TRBV6-1
cdr3_aa: CASSDPLNRAERSPLHF

j_call: -
d_call: -
v_call: TRBV6-5
cdr3_aa: CASSYSGVGAGELFF

j_call: TRBJ1-2
d_call: -
v_call: TRBV5-4
cdr3_aa: CASSLGRGTIYGYTF

j_call: TRBJ2-7
d_call: -
v_call: TRBV28
cdr3_aa: CASSLGGLEQYF

j_call: TRBJ1-2
d_call: -
v_call: TRBV6-5
cdr3_aa: CASEGLYGYTF

j_call: TRBJ2-1
d_call: -
v_call: TRBV4-1
cdr3_aa: CASSQSSGYYNEQFF

j_call: TRBJ1-2
d_call: -
v_call: TRBV11-3
cdr3_aa: CASSSLRNYGYTF

j_call: TRBJ2-3
d_call: -
v_call: TRBV27
cdr3_aa: CASSLSPDTQYF

j_call: TRBJ1-2
d_call: -
v_call: TRBV5-5
cdr3_aa: CASSLDIANYGYTF

j_call: TRBJ2-7
d_call: TRBD1
v_call: TRBV27
cdr3_aa: CASSLPGQARYEQYF

j_call: TRBJ2-1
d_call: -
v_call: TRBV4-1
cdr3_aa: CASSQRSSGYNEQFF

j_call: TRBJ2-1
d_call: -
v_call: TRBV19
cdr3_aa: CASSMGVGGNEQFF

j_call: TRBJ2-5
d_call: TRBD1
v_call: TRBV15
cdr3_aa: CATAGTAQETQYF

j_call: TRBJ1-3
d_call: -
v_call: TRBV30
cdr3_aa: CAWSTGISGNTIYF

j_call: TRBJ1-1
d_call: -
v_call: TRBV21-1
cdr3_aa: CASSKALGLNTEAFF

j_call: TRBJ1-1
d_call: -
v_call: TRBV5-6
cdr3_aa: CASSGVGRVGMNTEAFF

j_call: TRBJ1-5
d_call: -
v_call: TRBV19
cdr3_aa: CATSVAGVNQPQHF

j_call: TRBJ1-1
d_call: -
v_call: TRBV5-1
cdr3_aa: CASSLQGSPNTEAFF

j_call: TRBJ2-1
d_call: -
v_call: TRBV30
cdr3_aa: CAWSVRPGYNEQFF

j_call: TRBJ2-2
d_call: -
v_call: TRBV28
cdr3_aa: CASAPTTGELFF

j_call: TRBJ2-3
d_call: -
v_call: TRBV30
cdr3_aa: CAWSLFRGYADTQYF

j_call: TRBJ2-7
d_call: -
v_call: TRBV11-2
cdr3_aa: CASSYHSGHPPRYEQYF